The 17 T cell receptor beta chains below were found in one sample sequenced in a study of CD8+CD57+ T cells in acquired aplastic anemia. Investigators profiled TCR beta VDJ and CDR3 from genomic DNA template. TCRdb itself ran the reads through MiXCR, one entry per CDR3 protein. Here the sample spans 65,000 to 85,000 distinct CDR3 sequences, roughly half being singletons. The sample consisted of sorted CD4+, CD8+, or CD8+CD57+ T cells (not recorded which) from PBMCs. These receptor sequences come from a human donor in good health, serving as a control.

In its sample, this clonotype was seen many times. The chain links TRBV6-2 or TRBV6-3 to TRBJ1-1; D gene unclear. Between the trimmed V and J ends, which lost 5 bases and 6 bases, there was a span of 7 bases. This CDR3 has 11 residues. Germline V CDR1 and CDR2: MNHEY, SVGEGT. CDR3 amino acids: CASSAWPEAFF. In nucleotides, the CDR3 is TGTGCCAGCAGTGCATGGCCTGAAGCTTTCTTT.

This clonotype was detected a few times. The chain combines TRBV2 with TRBJ2-1; 8 nucleotides align to TRBD2. Germline loops: CDR1 SNHLY, CDR2 FYNNEI. J was trimmed by 4 bases and V by 6 bases; bases with no gene match: 8. The CDR3 is 15 amino acids. In DNA, the CDR3 is TGTGCCAGCAGGGGGCCGGGGGGGGGTTACAATGAGCAGTTCTTC. This gives the protein CASRGPGGGYNEQFF.

This clonotype was picked up many times. This sequence joins TRBV6-1 and TRBJ1-2; unclear D gene. CDR1 is MNHNS, CDR2 SASEGT, per germline. This CDR3 has 14 amino acids. V gave up 2 bases and J gave up 3 bases, with 10 bases separating them. The CDR3 sequence is CASSEQDAYYGYTF. CDR3 in DNA: TGTGCCAGCAGTGAACAGGACGCTTACTATGGCTACACCTTC.

The chain employs TRBV25-1 and TRBJ1-4; TRBD1 might be the D (5 bases). Trimming left V 2 bases short and J 12 bases short, with 16 bases between. Germline V CDR1 and CDR2: MGHDK, SYGVNS. The CDR3 extends over 14 amino acids. The CDR3 reads CASSELQVPGELFF. The DNA of the CDR3 is TGTGCCAGCAGTGAACTCCAAGTCCCGGGGGAACTGTTTTTT.

The chain combines TRBV10-3 with TRBJ1-3; a possible D gene is TRBD1 (5 bases). CDR1 ENHRY and CDR2 SYGVKD come from the germline V gene. This CDR3 comprises 17 residues. V lost 2 bases to trimming and J lost 0 bases, with 14 bases between them. CDR3 sequence: CAISERGAGLSGNTIYF. The CDR3 nucleotides read TGTGCCATCAGTGAGAGAGGAGCGGGACTCTCTGGAAACACCATATATTTT.

The CDR3 DNA reads as TGTGCCAGCAGGGCTACAGGGGACAATTCACCCCTCCACTTT. Translation: CASRATGDNSPLHF. V and J are TRBV2 and TRBJ1-6; TRBD1 matches 7 bases. The trim removed 6 bases at V and 7 bases at J, leaving 6 bases unmatched. CDR1 is SNHLY and CDR2 is FYNNEI in the germline V gene. This CDR3 comprises 14 residues.

This clonotype was picked up many times. V and J are TRBV20-1 and TRBJ2-1, with 7 positions matching TRBD2. The germline V gene has CDR1 DFQATT and CDR2 SNEGSKA (reference sequence). The V gene end was trimmed by 5 bases and the J gene end by 4 bases; junction bases not matched to a gene: 8. This CDR3 contains 14 residues. For the CDR3, the DNA is TGCAGTGCTCCCGGGAGGACCCGGTACAATGAGCAGTTCTTC. This sequence encodes CSAPGRTRYNEQFF.

The rearrangement joins TRBV5-4 to TRBJ1-2; TRBD1 aligns across 7 bases. With V trimmed by 0 bases and J by 2 bases, 4 bases remained unmatched. The CDR3 totals 15 residues. Germline loops: CDR1 SGHNT, CDR2 YYREEE (reference sequence). The CDR3 here is CASSLATGKNYGYTF. The CDR3, as DNA: TGTGCCAGCAGCTTGGCGACAGGGAAGAACTATGGCTACACCTTC.

This clonotype has a count of ten or more. This chain links TRBV6-1 with TRBJ1-5; the D gene is possibly TRBD1 (6 bases). The CDR3 extends over 15 amino acids. The germline V gene has CDR1 MNHNS and CDR2 SASEGT. The V and J ends lost 2 bases and 7 bases respectively, with 15 bases between them. This CDR3 reads CASSEIGGVRQPQHF. For the CDR3, the DNA is TGTGCCAGCAGTGAAATAGGGGGAGTACGCCAGCCCCAGCATTTT.

The chain uses TRBV12-3 or TRBV12-4 and TRBJ1-2; 9 nucleotides match TRBD1. The CDR3 extends over 13 amino acids. V gave up 6 bases and J gave up 7 bases; unmatched junction bases: 6. CDR3 amino acids: CASRTDRGAGYTF. CDR3 coding DNA: TGTGCCAGCAGGACGGACAGGGGTGCTGGCTACACCTTC.

The gene calls are TRBV3-1 and TRBJ1-2; 9 bases match TRBD1. The CDR3 covers 13 residues. The junction had 5 bases not matched to a gene; V was cut back by 8 bases and J by 4 bases. Germline assignment: CDR1 LGHDT and CDR2 YNNKEL (reference sequence). CDR3 bases: TGTGCCAGCCCCCTGGGACAGGGCTATGGCTACACCTTC. As protein: CASPLGQGYGYTF.

The chain links TRBV7-9 to TRBJ1-1; D might be TRBD1 (5 bases). The germline V gene has CDR1 SEHNR and CDR2 FQNEAQ (reference sequence). V was cut by 6 bases and J by 1 base, with 15 bases left in between. CDR3 length: 15 residues. The CDR3 protein is CASSLPGRANTEAFF. The CDR3 DNA reads TGTGCCAGCAGTTTACCGGGACGGGCGAACACTGAAGCTTTCTTT.

CDR3 protein: CSGLAGEGYEQYF. The CDR3 DNA sequence: TGCAGCGGACTAGCGGGAGAGGGTTACGAGCAGTACTTC. This chain connects TRBV29-1 to TRBJ2-7; 12 nucleotides align to TRBD2. Germline assignment: CDR1 SQVTM and CDR2 ANQGSEA. V shed 7 bases, J shed 4 bases, and the junction held 5 bases outside the gene matches. The CDR3 extends over 13 amino acids.

The chain is built from TRBV7-2 and TRBJ1-6, with no clear D. Deletions cut 5 bases from V and 3 bases from J, with 8 bases between. The CDR3 sequence is 14 residues long. The germline CDR1 and CDR2 sequences are SGHTA and FQGNSA. CDR3 bases: TGTGCCAGCAGCGACCACGACTATAATTCACCCCTCCACTTT. As protein: CASSDHDYNSPLHF.

As regards this clonotype: A read error may account for a junction end that differs from germline. The chain links TRBV10-3 to TRBJ1-4; D ambiguous. Looked up from germline, CDR1 is ENHRY and CDR2 is SYGVKD. This CDR3 comprises 13 residues. CDR3 protein: CAISESMALDKAF. The CDR3, as DNA: TGTGCCATCAGTGAGTCGATGGCCCTAGACAAGGCCTTT.

This clonotype has at least ten counts. V is TRBV27 and J is TRBJ1-2; 7 bases fit TRBD1. V was pared by 5 bases and J by 8 bases, with 5 bases of the junction left unmatched. This CDR3 spans 12 amino acids. Germline V gene sequence: CDR1 MNHEY, CDR2 SMNVEV (reference sequence). The CDR3: CASSPTGSGYTF. The CDR3 region has the DNA TGTGCCAGCAGTCCGACAGGGTCCGGCTACACCTTC.

About this clonotype itself: This clone may be a read error of a much larger clone one base away. In nucleotides, the CDR3 is TGTGCCAGCAGTCCGACAGGGGGTGAAATTAAAGTTTTCTTT. This encodes CASSPTGGEIKVFF. The rearrangement joins TRBV27 to TRBJ1-1; 9 positions agree with TRBD1. Per the germline V gene, CDR1 is MNHEY and CDR2 is SMNVEV (reference sequence). This CDR3 has 14 residues. Trimming took 5 bases from V and 13 from J; bases not matched to a gene: 14.